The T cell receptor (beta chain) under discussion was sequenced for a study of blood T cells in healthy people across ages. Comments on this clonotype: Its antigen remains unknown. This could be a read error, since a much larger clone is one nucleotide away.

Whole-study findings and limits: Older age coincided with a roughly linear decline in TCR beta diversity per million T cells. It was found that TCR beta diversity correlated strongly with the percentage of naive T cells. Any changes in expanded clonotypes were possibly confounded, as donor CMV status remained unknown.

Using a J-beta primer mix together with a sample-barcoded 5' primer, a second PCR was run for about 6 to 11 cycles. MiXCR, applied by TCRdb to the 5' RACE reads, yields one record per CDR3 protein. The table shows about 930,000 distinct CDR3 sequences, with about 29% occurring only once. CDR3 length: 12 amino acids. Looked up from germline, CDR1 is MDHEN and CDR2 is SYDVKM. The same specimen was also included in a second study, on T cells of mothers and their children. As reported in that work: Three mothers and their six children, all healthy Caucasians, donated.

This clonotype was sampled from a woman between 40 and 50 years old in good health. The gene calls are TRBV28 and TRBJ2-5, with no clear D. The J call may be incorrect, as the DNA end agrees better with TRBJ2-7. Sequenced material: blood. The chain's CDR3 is CANSFGLGEQYF. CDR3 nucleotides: TGTGCCAACAGTTTCGGTCTGGGCGAGCAGTACTTC.